Below are 12 T cell receptor beta chains sequenced from a single sample in a study of blood T cell repertoires in COVID-19. TCRdb's copy holds only in-frame clones and misses some; the assay was immunoSEQ multiplex PCR. Here the sample spans fewer than 250,000 clones, roughly 84% being singletons. Sequencing input: peripheral blood. The receptors here all came from a middle-aged woman who had recovered from COVID-19.

The rearrangement uses TRBV28 and TRBJ1-1; 11 positions agree with TRBD1. The J segment lost 6 bases and the V segment lost 7 bases, leaving 7 bases of the junction unmatched. The CDR3 runs 14 residues. CDR1 is MDHEN and CDR2 is SYDVKM in the germline V gene. This chain's CDR3 is CASTTGTGGSEAFF. DNA for the CDR3: TGTGCCAGCACCACGGGGACAGGGGGTTCTGAAGCTTTCTTT.

The chain recombines TRBV6-1 with TRBJ1-2; 9 positions agree with TRBD1. The CDR3 is 14 residues long. Per the germline V gene, CDR1 is MNHNS and CDR2 is SASEGT. After removal of 0 bases from V and 12 bases from J, the junction contained 8 bases not matched to a gene. The CDR3: CASSEAGGRQGDTF. The CDR3 DNA sequence: TGTGCCAGCAGTGAAGCGGGGGGGAGACAGGGGGACACCTTC.

This clone was recorded once. The chain uses TRBV19 and TRBJ2-7, with 8 bases matching TRBD2. CDR3 length equals 14 residues. V lost 3 bases and J lost 5; bases outside the gene matches: 6. Germline loops: CDR1 LNHDA, CDR2 SQIVND (reference sequence). CDR3 nucleotide sequence: TGTGCCAGTAGTATTTCGGGGGGACTAGACGAGCAGTACTTC. Its translation is CASSISGGLDEQYF.

This clone has more than one count but fewer than ten. The J gene is TRBJ2-2, the V gene TRBV18; TRBD1 aligns across 11 bases. Germline CDR1 KGHSH, CDR2 LQKENI. This CDR3 comprises 16 residues. The J segment lost 4 bases and the V segment lost 2 bases, leaving 3 bases of the junction unmatched. The CDR3 bases are TGTGCCAGCTCACCAGGCGGGACAGGGGGCACCGGGGAGCTGTTTTTT. It encodes CASSPGGTGGTGELFF.

The chain carries TRBV5-4 and TRBJ2-3; possibly TRBD2 for D (5 bases). Trimming removed 4 bases at V and 5 bases at J, with 11 bases between. The CDR3 runs to 13 residues. Per germline, CDR1 SGHNT and CDR2 YYREEE (reference sequence). In DNA, the CDR3 is TGTGCCAGCAGCAGAAGCCGGGAAGATACGCAGTATTTT. It translates to CASSRSREDTQYF.

CDR3 bases: TGTGCCAGCAGTTTATGGGCCGGTTATGGCAGCTATAATTCAGACCTCCACTTT. It specifies CASSLWAGYGSYNSDLHF. The rearrangement links TRBV27 to TRBJ1-6, with D hard to call. This CDR3 has 18 amino acids. With 1 base removed from V and 15 bases from J, the gap between germline ends came to 28 bases. Germline V gene sequence: CDR1 MNHEY, CDR2 SMNVEV (reference sequence).

The chain is built from TRBV4-3 and TRBJ2-2, with a tentative D call TRBD1 (6 bases). Trimming left V 8 bases short and J 2 bases short, with 15 bases between. The CDR3 totals 15 residues. CDR1 LGHNA and CDR2 YSLEER come from the germline V gene. The CDR3 is CASARDKLNTGELFF. The CDR3 coding sequence is TGCGCCAGCGCCCGGGACAAACTAAACACCGGGGAGCTGTTTTTT.

This chain uses TRBV2 with TRBJ1-5; TRBD1 aligns across 8 bases. The CDR3 has 14 amino acids. V was clipped by 5 bases and J by 7 bases; unmatched bases: 7. Per the germline V gene, CDR1 is SNHLY and CDR2 is FYNNEI. The DNA of the CDR3 is TGTGCCAGCAGTACTATGGACAGGGAACAGCCCCAGCATTTT. This codes for CASSTMDREQPQHF.

The rearrangement links TRBV6-6 to TRBJ2-1, with D perhaps matching TRBD1 (6 bases). Per germline, CDR1 MNHNY and CDR2 SVGAGI (reference sequence). This CDR3 region has 15 residues. V dropped 7 bases and J dropped 4 bases, with 17 bases sitting between them. CDR3 sequence: CASNTGDTFYNEQFF. The CDR3 DNA is TGTGCCAGCAACACCGGGGACACCTTTTACAATGAGCAGTTCTTC.

J is TRBJ2-5 and V is TRBV19; TRBD2 might be the D (7 bases). CDR1 and CDR2 (germline): LNHDA, SQIVND (reference sequence). V was shortened by 5 bases and J by 5 bases, with 9 bases between the two germline ends. The CDR3 covers 12 residues. The CDR3 sequence is CASSEGGETQYF. CDR3 DNA sequence: TGTGCCAGTAGTGAGGGGGGGGAGACCCAGTACTTC.

V gene TRBV7-9 combines with J gene TRBJ2-3, with 12 bases lining up with TRBD2. Losses at the gene ends were 6 bases for V and 3 bases for J; bases not matched to a gene: 1. Looked up from germline, CDR1 is SEHNR and CDR2 is FQNEAQ (reference sequence). The CDR3 loop spans 14 amino acids. CDR3 amino acids: CASRGTSGTDTQYF. Here the CDR3 DNA reads TGTGCCAGCAGGGGGACTAGCGGGACAGATACGCAGTATTTT.

The table lists this clone with a count of one. The rearrangement uses TRBV28 and TRBJ2-7; a possible D gene is TRBD1 (5 bases). In germline, CDR1 is MDHEN, CDR2 SYDVKM. The CDR3 loop spans 13 amino acids. Trimming stripped 6 bases from V and 6 bases from J, with 15 bases between. The CDR3 protein is CASRNSKGFEQYF. CDR3 DNA sequence: TGTGCCAGCAGGAATAGCAAGGGGTTCGAGCAGTACTTC.